The 19 T cell receptor beta chains reported below all come from one sample, sequenced in a study of neurological immune-mediated disorders. A single record per CDR3 protein comes from TCRdb applying MiXCR to the 5' RACE reads. Here the sample spans some 79,000 distinct CDR3 sequences, 13% to 15% being singletons. Material: PBMCs. These TCRs come from a woman between 45 and 60 years old in good health.

Ten or more counts support this clonotype. J is TRBJ2-5 and V is TRBV10-3; TRBD1 might be the D (5 bases). V lost 6 bases and J 4 bases, leaving 12 bases between the germline ends. This CDR3 spans 13 amino acids. Looked up from germline, CDR1 is ENHRY and CDR2 is SYGVKD. This CDR3 is CAISLTVSETQYF. CDR3 nucleotide sequence: TGTGCCATCAGCCTGACAGTTTCAGAGACCCAGTACTTC.

This clonotype has a count of ten or more. V is TRBV20-1 and J is TRBJ2-1; tentatively, D is TRBD1 or TRBD2 (5 bases each). The CDR3 length is 16 residues. From germline, CDR1 is DFQATT and CDR2 SNEGSKA (reference sequence). V lost 1 base to trimming and J lost 6 bases, with 19 bases between them. The CDR3, as DNA: TGCAGTGCTAGAGGCCCCTGGGACGGAGGTCGCAATGAGCAGTTCTTC. This codes for CSARGPWDGGRNEQFF.

This sequence joins TRBV20-1 and TRBJ2-7; D ambiguous. Trimming stripped 6 bases from V and 3 bases from J, with 18 bases between. The germline gives CDR1 DFQATT, CDR2 SNEGSKA (reference sequence). The CDR3 runs 14 residues. CDR3 region: CSARRSSSHYEQYF. Here the CDR3 DNA reads TGCAGTGCGCGCAGATCCTCGTCCCACTACGAGCAGTACTTC.

In this sample, this clonotype turned up many times. The genes are TRBV7-9 and TRBJ2-1; D is possibly TRBD2 (5 bases). Per germline, CDR1 SEHNR and CDR2 FQNEAQ (reference sequence). This CDR3 spans 14 amino acids. V lost 2 bases and J 4 bases, leaving 9 bases between the germline ends. The CDR3 reads CASSLLRAYNEQFF. CDR3 sequence (DNA): TGTGCCAGCAGCTTATTGCGGGCATACAATGAGCAGTTCTTC.

This clonotype was seen more than once but under ten times. The V and J genes are TRBV5-1 and TRBJ2-5; D not certain. This CDR3 contains 14 residues. The V end lost 4 bases, the J end lost 4 bases, and 14 bases lay between the germline ends. Looked up from germline, CDR1 is SGHRS and CDR2 is YFSETQ. The CDR3 nucleotides read TGCGCCAGCAGCCGTAACGACAATTCAGAGACCCAGTACTTC. Translating gives CASSRNDNSETQYF.

This clonotype has a count of ten or more. The CDR3 protein is CASSSGGSGELFF. The CDR3, as DNA: TGTGCCAGCAGTTCAGGGGGCTCCGGGGAGCTGTTTTTT. The chain combines TRBV28 with TRBJ2-2; 8 nucleotides agree with TRBD1. CDR3 length: 13 residues. Germline CDR1 MDHEN, CDR2 SYDVKM. With V trimmed by 4 bases and J by 6 bases, 1 base remained unmatched.

This clonotype was seen at least ten times. V usage is TRBV28 and J usage is TRBJ2-3; D is unresolved. This CDR3 has 16 amino acids. Germline-derived CDR1 and CDR2 are MDHEN and SYDVKM. Trimming stripped 5 bases from V and 0 bases from J, with 15 bases between. This CDR3 is CASSPPTPQSTDTQYF. DNA of the CDR3: TGTGCCAGCAGTCCCCCGACCCCGCAGAGCACAGATACGCAGTATTTT. Together with reference TRBV28 and TRBJ2-3, the CDR3 gives the full variable domain: DVKVTQSSRYLVKRTGEKVFLECVQDMDHENMFWYRQDPGLGLRLIYFSYDVKMKEKGDIPEGYSVSREKKERFSLILESASTNQTSMYLCASSPPTPQSTDTQYFGPGTRLTVL.

This clonotype has a count of ten or more. The rearrangement links TRBV6-6 to TRBJ2-1; 9 bases align to TRBD1. The germline gives CDR1 MNHNY, CDR2 SVGAGI (reference sequence). This CDR3 is 13 amino acids long. The V gene end was trimmed by 11 bases and the J gene end by 3 bases; junction bases not matched to a gene: 5. CDR3 nucleotide sequence: TGTGCCGCCCAGGGACAGGGCTACAATGAGCAGTTCTTC. The encoded protein is CAAQGQGYNEQFF.

This clonotype was detected ten times or more. This rearrangement joins TRBV20-1 to TRBJ2-2; D might be TRBD1 (6 bases). CDR1 is DFQATT and CDR2 is SNEGSKA in the germline V gene (reference sequence). The CDR3 totals 16 residues. The V gene lost 2 bases and the J gene lost 6 bases, with 19 bases spanning the gap. The CDR3 sequence is CSARQYRDFEAGELFF. The DNA of the CDR3 is TGCAGTGCTAGACAATACAGGGATTTCGAAGCCGGGGAGCTGTTTTTT.

Many counts were recorded for this clonotype. The rearrangement links TRBV5-1 to TRBJ1-1; the D is unclear. The V gene lost 5 bases and the J gene lost 7 bases, with 24 bases spanning the gap. Germline V CDR1 and CDR2: SGHRS, YFSETQ. This CDR3 contains 16 residues. The CDR3 DNA follows: TGCGCCAGCAGTCGTAAACCCGGGTCCCTCGGCGGTGAAGCTTTCTTT. Residues: CASSRKPGSLGGEAFF. Full variable domain (outside the CDR3, taken from reference TRBV5-1 and TRBJ1-1): KAGVTQTPRYLIKTRGQQVTLSCSPISGHRSVSWYQQTPGQGLQFLFEYFSETQRNKGNFPGRFSGRQFSNSRSEMNVSTLELGDSALYLCASSRKPGSLGGEAFFGQGTRLTVV.

This clonotype was counted a few times. This rearrangement joins TRBV11-1 to TRBJ1-2, with no clear D. V shed 5 bases and J shed 5 bases, with 15 bases lying between them. This CDR3 comprises 14 residues. Germline loops: CDR1 SGHAT, CDR2 FQDESV (reference sequence). The CDR3 region has the DNA TGTGCCAGCAGCCTCGAGACCATGGAGTATGGCTACACCTTC. It yields the protein CASSLETMEYGYTF.

This clonotype was counted many times. The chain recombines TRBV6-1 with TRBJ2-7; D tentatively fits TRBD1 or TRBD2 (6 bases each). The germline CDR1 and CDR2 sequences are MNHNS and SASEGT. Trimming removed 6 bases at V and 3 bases at J, with 21 bases between. This CDR3 region has 16 residues. CDR3 sequence reads: CASRLREGGFGYEQYF. Written as DNA, the CDR3 is TGTGCCAGCAGGCTCAGAGAGGGGGGATTTGGCTACGAGCAGTACTTC.

This clonotype has only a few counts. V and J are TRBV3-1 and TRBJ1-3; D is perhaps TRBD1 (6 bases). This CDR3 is built from 12 residues. V lost 4 bases and J lost 11, with 12 bases in between. From germline, CDR1 is LGHDT and CDR2 YNNKEL (reference sequence). In DNA form, the CDR3 reads TGTGCCAGCAGCCCACAACAGGGATCCATATATTTT. Amino acid sequence: CASSPQQGSIYF. The full variable domain, with the rest looked up from reference TRBV3-1 and TRBJ1-3, is DTAVSQTPKYLVTQMGNDKSIKCEQNLGHDTMYWYKQDSKKFLKIMFSYNNKELIINETVPNRFSPKSPDKAHLNLHINSLELGDSAVYFCASSPQQGSIYFGEGSWLTVV.

This clonotype was picked up a small number of times. A read error may be the cause here, since a much bigger clone is one base away. V and J are TRBV5-1 and TRBJ1-1; 9 bases are shared with TRBD1. The CDR3 spans 13 residues. The V gene's germline CDR1 is SGHRS and CDR2 YFSETQ. CDR3 sequence (DNA): TGCACCAGCAGCCCCGGACAGGGGTCGATAACTTTCTTT. It translates to CTSSPGQGSITFF.

Details on this clonotype: The junction and the germline gene differ at one end; a read error may be behind it. The chain has TRBV5-1 and TRBJ2-3; weak D call: TRBD2 (6 bases). CDR1 and CDR2 from the germline V gene are SGHRS and YFSETQ. The CDR3 length is 14 residues. The DNA for the CDR3 is TGCGCCAGCCGCCGCGGGACCTTCACATATACGCAGTATTTT. It specifies CASRRGTFTYTQYF.

This clonotype has ten or more counts. The chain recombines TRBV7-9 with TRBJ1-3; 7 positions match TRBD1. The V segment lost 5 bases and the J segment 16 bases; nucleotides outside the gene matches: 14. This CDR3 region has 13 residues. Germline CDR1 reads SEHNR; CDR2 reads FQNEAQ (reference sequence). The CDR3 DNA sequence: TGTGCCAGCAGCCCTTCTGGACAGGCTTTATTTTATTTT. This translates into CASSPSGQALFYF.

This clonotype appeared a few times. This chain joins TRBV18 and TRBJ2-1; 8 nucleotides align to TRBD1. J was trimmed by 6 bases and V by 4 bases; bases with no gene match: 2. The length of the CDR3 is 13 residues. Germline CDR1 is KGHSH and CDR2 is LQKENI. CDR3 bases: TGTGCCAGCTCACGGACAGGGACCAATGAGCAGTTCTTC. Encoded protein: CASSRTGTNEQFF.

This clonotype has more than one count but fewer than ten. This chain uses TRBV5-1 with TRBJ2-6, with D perhaps TRBD1 (6 bases). This CDR3 comprises 16 residues. The V end was cut by 4 bases, the J end by 0 bases, with 11 bases between. Germline V gene sequence: CDR1 SGHRS, CDR2 YFSETQ. The CDR3, as DNA: TGCGCCAGCAGCCCGGGACAAAACTCTGGGGCCAACGTCCTGACTTTC. Translating gives CASSPGQNSGANVLTF.

This clonotype came up many times. The CDR3 coding sequence is TGTGCCAGCAGCCTCGCCGGGCGGGGGGAAGGCAATGAGCAGTTCTTC. The encoded protein is CASSLAGRGEGNEQFF. The chain is built from TRBV28 and TRBJ2-1; 8 nucleotides match TRBD2. Germline V gene data show CDR1 as MDHEN and CDR2 as SYDVKM. The trim removed 6 bases at V and 6 bases at J, leaving 13 bases unmatched. This CDR3 region has 16 residues. Full variable domain (remainder filled in from reference TRBV28 and TRBJ2-1): DVKVTQSSRYLVKRTGEKVFLECVQDMDHENMFWYRQDPGLGLRLIYFSYDVKMKEKGDIPEGYSVSREKKERFSLILESASTNQTSMYLCASSLAGRGEGNEQFFGPGTRLTVL.